The 28 T cell receptor beta chains below all came from one sample that was sequenced in a study of sequential checkpoint blockade in melanoma. Documented treatment: randomized to nivolumab then ipilimumab (arm A) or the reverse (arm B). Sequencing was performed with immunoSEQ multiplex PCR; in TCRdb, only in-frame clones are kept and a portion is missing. The sample includes roughly 18,000 clones, over 60% of them seen just once. The source was tumor tissue (inferred from file names), collected from a patient given nivolumab and ipilimumab in sequence. The receptors come from a human donor with melanoma.

The rearrangement links TRBV19 to TRBJ1-5, with 8 positions matching TRBD1. V trimming: 6 bases; J trimming: 4 bases; junction bases outside the gene matches: 8. The CDR3 loop spans 15 amino acids. CDR1 is LNHDA, CDR2 SQIVND, per germline (reference sequence). The CDR3 coding sequence is TGTGCCAGTAGCCCTTATACAGGGGGGAATCAGCCCCAGCATTTT. Translation gives CASSPYTGGNQPQHF.

The CDR3 reads CASSPTWSYEQYF. The DNA of the CDR3 is TGTGCCAGCAGCCCGACTTGGTCCTACGAGCAGTACTTC. The rearrangement joins TRBV7-2 to TRBJ2-7, with unresolved D. Germline loops: CDR1 SGHTA, CDR2 FQGNSA. V lost 5 bases, J lost 1 base, and 9 bases lay in between. This CDR3 is built from 13 residues. The variable domain in full, with the rest retrieved from reference TRBV7-2 and TRBJ2-7, is GAGVSQSPSNKVTEKGKDVELRCDPISGHTALYWYRQSLGQGLEFLIYFQGNSAPDKSGLPSDRFSAERTGGSVSTLTIQRTQQEDSAVYLCASSPTWSYEQYFGPGTRLTVT.

The chain recombines TRBV6-8 with TRBJ2-2; D gene uncertain. Germline values: CDR1 MNHGY, CDR2 SAAAGT. Trimming took off 7 bases at V and 0 bases at J, with 9 bases between the two ends. This CDR3 comprises 14 residues. In nucleotides, the CDR3 is TGTGCCAGCACTCGTAAGGCGAACACCGGGGAGCTGTTTTTT. Amino acid sequence: CASTRKANTGELFF.

In nucleotides, the CDR3 is TGTGCCAGCAGTCCGCGTCCTAATGAAAAACTGTTTTTT. Amino acids: CASSPRPNEKLFF. The chain couples TRBV2 to TRBJ1-4, with D unclear. V was pared by 5 bases and J by 3 bases, with 7 bases between. This CDR3 has 13 amino acids. Germline-derived CDR1 and CDR2 are SNHLY and FYNNEI.

A single count supports this clone. The chain recombines TRBV11-1 with TRBJ2-7, with D perhaps being TRBD1 or TRBD2 (5 bases each). The V end lost 8 bases, the J end lost 5 bases, and 19 bases lay between the germline ends. Germline-derived CDR1 and CDR2 are SGHAT and FQDESV (reference sequence). This CDR3 has 14 amino acids. DNA of the CDR3: TGTGCCAGCCAAGGTATGGGGGTTCCGAACGAGCAGTACTTC. This encodes CASQGMGVPNEQYF.

J is TRBJ1-4 and V is TRBV30; possibly TRBD1 for D (5 bases). V lost 0 bases and J lost 10, with 12 bases in between. This CDR3 has 13 residues. The germline CDR1 and CDR2 sequences are GTSNPN and SVGIG (reference sequence). DNA for the CDR3: TGTGCCTGGAGTGTGTCGGGACGGGGAAAACTGTTTTTT. This gives the protein CAWSVSGRGKLFF. The full variable domain, completed using reference TRBV30 and TRBJ1-4, is SQTIHQWPATLVQPVGSPLSLECTVEGTSNPNLYWYRQAAGRGLQLLFYSVGIGQISSEVPQNLSASRPQDRQFILSSKKLLLSDSGFYLCAWSVSGRGKLFFGSGTQLSVL.

V gene TRBV6-8 combines with J gene TRBJ2-7, with D perhaps TRBD1 (5 bases). The V gene lost 5 bases and the J gene lost 0 bases, with 8 bases spanning the gap. The CDR3 is made up of 13 amino acids. In germline, CDR1 is MNHGY, CDR2 SAAAGT. CDR3 loop: CASSGHFSYEQYF. The CDR3 DNA sequence: TGTGCCAGCAGTGGACACTTCTCCTACGAGCAGTACTTC.

In this sample, this clone turned up a few times. Within the sample, other DNA sequences also encode this same CDR3. The chain recombines TRBV18 with TRBJ1-1, with D hard to call. The V end was cut by 2 bases, the J end by 1 base, with 8 bases between. Per germline, CDR1 KGHSH and CDR2 LQKENI. This CDR3 spans 14 amino acids. CDR3: CASSPGLSNTEAFF. The CDR3, as DNA: TGTGCCAGCTCACCAGGACTCTCGAACACTGAAGCTTTCTTT.

This clone has a handful of counts. The chain has TRBV19 and TRBJ2-1, with D uncertain. Trimming stripped 4 bases from V and 0 bases from J, with 13 bases between. The CDR3 length is 16 residues. CDR1 LNHDA and CDR2 SQIVND come from the germline V gene (reference sequence). Here the CDR3 reads CASSKPLGSSYNEQFF. The CDR3 bases are TGTGCCAGTAGTAAACCGCTAGGAAGCTCCTACAATGAGCAGTTCTTC.

V is TRBV6-8 and J is TRBJ2-1; D tentatively fits TRBD1 or TRBD2 (5 bases each). CDR1 and CDR2 from the germline V gene are MNHGY and SAAAGT. The CDR3 is made up of 14 amino acids. V lost 0 bases and J 7 bases, leaving 10 bases between the germline ends. The CDR3 DNA reads as TGTGCCAGCAGTTACTCGAGGGGCCTTAATGAGCAGTTCTTC. Its protein is CASSYSRGLNEQFF.

This clone showed up just a few times. V and J are TRBV18 and TRBJ1-4; perhaps TRBD1 as D (5 bases). Germline-derived CDR1 and CDR2 are KGHSH and LQKENI. The CDR3 loop spans 15 amino acids. The germline V and J ends were trimmed by 2 bases and 4 bases, with 11 bases remaining between them. CDR3 in amino acids: CASSPRTFSNEKLFF. The CDR3 region has the DNA TGTGCCAGCTCACCAAGGACATTTAGTAATGAAAAACTGTTTTTT.

This chain uses TRBV30 with TRBJ1-2; D unresolved. V shed 0 bases and J shed 7 bases, with 6 bases lying between them. The CDR3 runs 11 residues. Germline V gene data show CDR1 as GTSNPN and CDR2 as SVGIG (reference sequence). The CDR3 DNA reads TGTGCCTGGAGTGTGGGGTTTGGCTACACCTTC. Translated, it gives CAWSVGFGYTF.

The chain links TRBV25-1 to TRBJ1-1, with unresolved D. Per germline, CDR1 MGHDK and CDR2 SYGVNS. Trimming left V 2 bases short and J 0 bases short, with 10 bases between. The CDR3 length is 15 residues. The CDR3 region is CASSEIAGLNTEAFF. In DNA, the CDR3 is TGTGCCAGCAGTGAAATCGCAGGATTGAACACTGAAGCTTTCTTT.

The chain has TRBV14 and TRBJ1-3, with unresolved D. Looked up from germline, CDR1 is SGHDN and CDR2 is FVKESK. Trimming removed 4 bases at V and 0 bases at J, with 4 bases between. The CDR3 runs to 13 residues. CDR3 sequence: CASSPHSGNTIYF. CDR3 in DNA: TGTGCCAGCAGCCCCCACTCTGGAAACACCATATATTTT.

Written as DNA, the CDR3 is TGCGCCAGCAGCTTGGAGGCCGGTTTGAACACTGAAGCTTTCTTT. Amino acid sequence: CASSLEAGLNTEAFF. The V and J genes are TRBV5-1 and TRBJ1-1, with D hard to call. Looked up from germline, CDR1 is SGHRS and CDR2 is YFSETQ. The V gene lost 0 bases and the J gene lost 0 bases, with 9 bases spanning the gap. The CDR3 is 15 amino acids.

The V call is TRBV7-5, the J call TRBJ1-6. TRBV7-5 is marked as a pseudogene. The CDR3 is 19 amino acids. The chain's CDR3 is CASSATSNWRDPFWSPLHF. In DNA form, the CDR3 reads TGTGCCAGCAGCGCTACGTCCAATTGGCGGGACCCCTTTTGGTCACCCCTCCACTTT.

This chain links TRBV11-3 with TRBJ2-7, with D possibly being TRBD1 or TRBD2 (6 bases each). The CDR3 contains 16 residues. With 0 bases removed from V and 1 base from J, the gap between germline ends came to 13 bases. The germline V gene encodes CDR1 SGHNT and CDR2 YENEEA. The CDR3 loop is CASSLETGAQSYEQYF. CDR3 sequence (DNA): TGTGCCAGCAGCTTAGAGACGGGGGCACAATCCTACGAGCAGTACTTC.

The CDR3 loop is CASSRTPPYEQYF. CDR3 coding DNA: TGTGCCAGCAGTCGGACACCCCCCTACGAGCAGTACTTC. The chain joins TRBV28 to TRBJ2-7; perhaps TRBD1 as D (5 bases). The CDR3 length is 13 residues. Per germline, CDR1 MDHEN and CDR2 SYDVKM. V was shortened by 5 bases and J by 2 bases, with 10 bases between the two germline ends. The variable domain in full, completed from reference TRBV28 and TRBJ2-7, reads DVKVTQSSRYLVKRTGEKVFLECVQDMDHENMFWYRQDPGLGLRLIYFSYDVKMKEKGDIPEGYSVSREKKERFSLILESASTNQTSMYLCASSRTPPYEQYFGPGTRLTVT.

CDR3 in amino acids: CASSSTGQAYGYTF. DNA of the CDR3: TGTGCCAGCAGTTCGACCGGACAGGCCTATGGCTACACCTTC. V usage is TRBV6-8 and J usage is TRBJ1-2; 7 nucleotides line up with TRBD1. Germline V gene lookup returns CDR1 MNHGY and CDR2 SAAAGT. Trimming removed 4 bases from V and 4 bases from J; junction bases left unmatched: 6. This CDR3 comprises 14 residues.

This chain joins TRBV7-6 and TRBJ1-4, with 9 positions matching TRBD1. There are 15 residues in the CDR3. Germline CDR1 is SGHVS and CDR2 is FNYEAQ. J gave up 8 bases and V 4 bases, and 8 bases lay outside the gene matches. The CDR3 here is CASSSRTGGVEKLFF. CDR3 DNA: TGTGCCAGCAGCTCCCGAACAGGGGGCGTAGAAAAACTGTTTTTT.

In DNA, the CDR3 is TGTGCCAGCAACATAGGGGACAGCAATGAAAAACTGTTTTTT. It codes for CASNIGDSNEKLFF. The chain couples TRBV12-5 to TRBJ1-4, with 7 positions matching TRBD1. This CDR3 is 14 amino acids long. Per germline, CDR1 LGHNT and CDR2 FRNRAP.

Only one count was recorded for this clone. V usage is TRBV19 and J usage is TRBJ1-1; TRBD1 agrees at 7 bases. V dropped 6 bases and J dropped 1; count of bases not matched to a gene: 8. Germline V gene sequence: CDR1 LNHDA, CDR2 SQIVND (reference sequence). This CDR3 contains 15 residues. This CDR3 is CASSLPGTANTEAFF. CDR3 nucleotides: TGTGCCAGTAGCCTACCCGGGACAGCGAACACTGAAGCTTTCTTT.

The genes are TRBV19 and TRBJ2-1, with 14 nucleotides matching TRBD2. The germline CDR1 and CDR2 sequences are LNHDA and SQIVND (reference sequence). V lost 5 bases and J lost 1; bases outside the gene matches: 4. This CDR3 region has 17 residues. CDR3 sequence: CASSPGTSGGSYNEQFF. The CDR3 DNA is TGTGCCAGTAGTCCAGGGACTAGCGGGGGATCCTACAATGAGCAGTTCTTC.

This rearrangement joins TRBV11-3 to TRBJ2-1; 9 bases are a match to TRBD2. Germline-derived CDR1 and CDR2 are SGHNT and YENEEA. This CDR3 has 15 amino acids. J was trimmed by 4 bases and V by 4 bases; bases with no gene match: 5. CDR3 sequence reads: CASSSTSGYYNEQFF. CDR3 DNA sequence: TGTGCCAGCAGCTCTACTAGCGGGTATTACAATGAGCAGTTCTTC.

The chain combines TRBV12-5 with TRBJ2-3; maybe TRBD1 (6 bases). In germline, CDR1 is LGHNT, CDR2 FRNRAP. V lost 3 bases and J lost 1, with 11 bases in between. The CDR3 has 15 residues. The DNA for the CDR3 is TGTGCTAGTGGTTTAATACAGGGAGGCACAGATACGCAGTATTTT. Translating gives CASGLIQGGTDTQYF.

The genes are TRBV12-5 and TRBJ2-2; no clear D. V was shortened by 2 bases and J by 1 base, with 5 bases between the two germline ends. CDR3 length equals 14 residues. Germline CDR1 and CDR2: LGHNT and FRNRAP. The CDR3 DNA sequence: TGTGCTAGTGGTTTGTACTTGAACACCGGGGAGCTGTTTTTT. Its protein is CASGLYLNTGELFF.

CDR3 amino acids: CASSVAQGTDTQYF. DNA for the CDR3: TGTGCCAGCAGCGTAGCTCAGGGAACAGATACGCAGTATTTT. The chain links TRBV9 to TRBJ2-3; maybe TRBD1 (5 bases). Per the germline V gene, CDR1 is SGDLS and CDR2 is YYNGEE. The CDR3 loop spans 14 amino acids. The ends were cut back, 0 bases at V and 3 bases at J, with 8 bases in the middle.

Only a few counts were recorded for this clone. At one of its ends the junction is not consistent with the germline gene, which may arise from a read error. This chain uses TRBV12-5 with TRBJ1-2; 8 bases align to TRBD1. CDR1 LGHNT and CDR2 FRNRAP come from the germline V gene. The CDR3 totals 12 residues. The CDR3 is CASGQGQYGYTF. Here the CDR3 DNA reads TGTGCCAGTGGACAGGGACAATATGGCTACACCTTC.